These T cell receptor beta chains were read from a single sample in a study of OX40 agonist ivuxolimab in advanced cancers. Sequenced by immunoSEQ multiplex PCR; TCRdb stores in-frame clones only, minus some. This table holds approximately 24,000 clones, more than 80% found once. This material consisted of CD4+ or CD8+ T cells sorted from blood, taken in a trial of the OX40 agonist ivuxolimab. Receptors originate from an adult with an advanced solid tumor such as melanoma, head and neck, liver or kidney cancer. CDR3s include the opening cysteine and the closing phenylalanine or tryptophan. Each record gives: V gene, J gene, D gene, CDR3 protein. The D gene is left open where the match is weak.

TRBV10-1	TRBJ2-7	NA	CASSESMRNEQYF
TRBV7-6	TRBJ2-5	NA	CASSSLGGRQETQYF
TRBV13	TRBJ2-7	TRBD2	CASSLMRRTSGTYEQYF
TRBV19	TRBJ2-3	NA	CASSPPGDLSHADTQYF
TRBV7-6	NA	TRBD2	CASSLDVAGEQYF
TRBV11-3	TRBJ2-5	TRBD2	CASSLRGYETQYF
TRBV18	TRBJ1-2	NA	CASSPRQANYGYTF
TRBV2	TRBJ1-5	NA	CASSATRSPSNQPQHF
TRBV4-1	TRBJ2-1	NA	CASSLTGSSYNEQFF
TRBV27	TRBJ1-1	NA	CASWKQGVSEAFF
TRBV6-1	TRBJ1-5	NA	CASSEVRGLQPQHF
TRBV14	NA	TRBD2	CASSLHAGGKDEQYF
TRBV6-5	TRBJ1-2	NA	CASRSFPDNYGYTF
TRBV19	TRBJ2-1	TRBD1	CASSILGTGIENEQFF
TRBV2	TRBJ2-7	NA	CASSERRDSHEQYF
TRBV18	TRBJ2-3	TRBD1	CASRPSGGRGTDTQYF
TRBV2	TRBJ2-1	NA	CASVRDNNNEQFF
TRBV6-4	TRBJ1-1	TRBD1	CASSGQQGGRAFF
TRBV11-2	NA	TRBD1	CASSPGQLSYEQYF
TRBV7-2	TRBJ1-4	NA	CASSPSGAPVEKLFF
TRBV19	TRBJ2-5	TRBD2	CASSIVSGGPQETQYF
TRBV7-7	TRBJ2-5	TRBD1	CASSRDSLQETQYF
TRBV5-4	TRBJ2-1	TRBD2	CASSRDGRARNEQFF
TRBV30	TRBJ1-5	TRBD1	CAWSQGGTQPQHF
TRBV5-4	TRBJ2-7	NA	CASSSGLGQYF
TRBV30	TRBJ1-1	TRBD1	CAWKGTGDGAFF
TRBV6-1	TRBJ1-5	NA	CASSESGYSNQPQHF
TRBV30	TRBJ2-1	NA	CAWCRRKHNEQFF
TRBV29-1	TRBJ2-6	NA	CSVEAVSSGANVLTF
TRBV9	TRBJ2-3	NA	CASSAQDGRASTDTQYF
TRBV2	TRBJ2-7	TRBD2	CASSEQAGVLTEQYF
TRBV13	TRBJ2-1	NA	CASSLGRDNEQFF
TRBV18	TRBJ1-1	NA	CASSLAGTVESEAFF
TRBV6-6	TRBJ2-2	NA	CASSPTVPTGTGELFF
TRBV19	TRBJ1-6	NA	CASRRGGSSYNSPLHF
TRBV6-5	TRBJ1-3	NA	CASRDPGAGNTIYF
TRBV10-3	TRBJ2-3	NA	CAIKGSFSTDTQYF
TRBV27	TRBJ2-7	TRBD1	CASSLTAGTGSYEQYF
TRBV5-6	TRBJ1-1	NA	CASSLGAGKNTEAFF
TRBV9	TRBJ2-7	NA	CASSAGGISYEQYF
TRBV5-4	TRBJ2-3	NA	CASSPAQGIDTQYF
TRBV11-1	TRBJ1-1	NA	CASSLGVGGTEAFF